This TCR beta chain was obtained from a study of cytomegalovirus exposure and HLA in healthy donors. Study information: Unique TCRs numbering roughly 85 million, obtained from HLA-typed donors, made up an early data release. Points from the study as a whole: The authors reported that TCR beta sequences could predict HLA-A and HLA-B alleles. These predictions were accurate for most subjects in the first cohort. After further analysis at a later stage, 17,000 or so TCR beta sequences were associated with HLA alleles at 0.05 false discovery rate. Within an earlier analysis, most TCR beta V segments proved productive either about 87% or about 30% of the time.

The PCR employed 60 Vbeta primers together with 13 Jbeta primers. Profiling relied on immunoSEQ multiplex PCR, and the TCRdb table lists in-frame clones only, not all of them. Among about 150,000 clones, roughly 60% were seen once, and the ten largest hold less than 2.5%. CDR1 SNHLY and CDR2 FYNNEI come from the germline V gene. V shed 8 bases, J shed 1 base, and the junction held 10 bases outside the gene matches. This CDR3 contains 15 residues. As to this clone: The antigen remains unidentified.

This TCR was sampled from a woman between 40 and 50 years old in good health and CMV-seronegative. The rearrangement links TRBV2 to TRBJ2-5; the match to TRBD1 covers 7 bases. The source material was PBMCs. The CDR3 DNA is TGTGCCAGCGGCTCCGGGACAGCTTTCCAAGAGACCCAGTACTTC. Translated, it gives CASGSGTAFQETQYF.